This entry lists 27 T cell receptor beta chains sequenced from one sample in a study of brain T cells in children with intractable seizures (dated by TCRdb to about 2021). Libraries were built with the immunoSEQ multiplex PCR assay. The table comes from immuneACCESS by way of TCRdb, which keeps in-frame sequences with V and J called. Part of the clones is missing from these tables; in studies checked, under half for an unresolved V gene and the rest for unknown reasons. Present in this sample are roughly 120,000 clones, 94% of which were seen just once. The ten largest clonotypes hold 3.5% to 4.5% of the sample. In the paper's terms, the time point label means: resected brain tissue, or blood drawn just prior to surgery. This material consisted of peripheral blood, taken at surgery. The receptors derive from a boy under three years old with hemimegalencephaly and intractable seizures.

This chain links TRBV4-1 with TRBJ2-7, with 7 bases aligning to TRBD2. Germline CDR1 MGHRA, CDR2 YSYEKL. The CDR3 is made up of 16 amino acids. V lost 0 bases, J lost 3 bases, and 8 bases stayed unmatched. The CDR3 region has the DNA TGCGCCAGCAGCCAAGAGAGGCTAGCGGAGTTCTACGAGCAGTACTTC. Its translation is CASSQERLAEFYEQYF.

The J gene is TRBJ2-7, the V gene TRBV5-6; 7 nucleotides line up with TRBD1. The V and J ends lost 7 bases and 2 bases, in that order; junction bases with no gene match: 12. The V gene's germline CDR1 is SGHDT and CDR2 YYEEEE. CDR3 length: 15 amino acids. The CDR3 DNA reads as TGTGCCAGCGGGGCCCTGGGACAGCCAGCCTACGAGCAGTACTTC. This translates into CASGALGQPAYEQYF. Complete variable domain (other parts from reference TRBV5-6 and TRBJ2-7): DAGVTQSPTHLIKTRGQQVTLRCSPKSGHDTVSWYQQALGQGPQFIFQYYEEEERQRGNFPDRFSGHQFPNYSSELNVNALLLGDSALYLCASGALGQPAYEQYFGPGTRLTVT.

The chain links TRBV18 to TRBJ1-6; no definite D call. The CDR3 length is 13 residues. Germline V gene lookup returns CDR1 KGHSH and CDR2 LQKENI. Trimming removed 9 bases from V and 10 bases from J, with 16 bases in between. CDR3 in DNA: TGTGCCAGTAACGACGGCCCCAAGTCACCCCTCCACTTT. The encoded protein is CASNDGPKSPLHF.

The count of this clone is one. This rearrangement joins TRBV7-6 to TRBJ2-7; 9 nucleotides match TRBD1. The V segment lost 0 bases and the J segment 5 bases; nucleotides outside the gene matches: 5. Germline values: CDR1 SGHVS, CDR2 FNYEAQ. The CDR3 sequence is 15 residues long. The CDR3 sequence is CASSLAGTGFDEQYF. The CDR3 nucleotides are TGTGCCAGCAGCTTAGCCGGGACAGGGTTCGACGAGCAGTACTTC.

The V call is TRBV5-6, the J call TRBJ2-7; 10 positions match TRBD2. The germline V gene has CDR1 SGHDT and CDR2 YYEEEE. The CDR3 covers 14 residues. V lost 4 bases and J lost 7; bases outside the gene matches: 8. Here the CDR3 DNA reads TGTGCCAGCAGCCAATTTAGCGGGAGGAGGGAGCAGTACTTC. This gives the protein CASSQFSGRREQYF.

The gene calls are TRBV15 and TRBJ2-2; perhaps D is TRBD1 or TRBD2 (5 bases each). The CDR3 has 16 residues. The V end was cut by 1 base, the J end by 3 bases, with 12 bases between. The germline V gene has CDR1 LNHNV and CDR2 YYDKDF (reference sequence). The CDR3 spells CATSRVGGFDTGELFF. CDR3 DNA sequence: TGTGCCACCAGCAGAGTTGGGGGTTTCGACACCGGGGAGCTGTTTTTT.

This clone has a single count. The chain joins TRBV7-9 to TRBJ2-3; tentatively, D is TRBD2 (6 bases). The CDR3 is 16 residues long. Germline V CDR1 and CDR2: SEHNR, FQNEAQ (reference sequence). The V end was cut by 5 bases, the J end by 2 bases, with 17 bases between. This CDR3 is CASSPGGVVHTDTQYF. In DNA form, the CDR3 reads TGTGCCAGCAGCCCAGGCGGGGTCGTACACACAGATACGCAGTATTTT. Filled out from reference TRBV7-9 and TRBJ2-3, the complete variable domain reads DTGVSQNPRHKITKRGQNVTFRCDPISEHNRLYWYRQTLGQGPEFLTYFQNEAQLEKSRLLSDRFSAERPKGSFSTLEIQRTEQGDSAMYLCASSPGGVVHTDTQYFGPGTRLTVL.

The CDR3 coding sequence is TGTGCCAGTAAGTGGGGCCCGGACAGCAATCAGCCCCAGCATTTT. It yields the protein CASKWGPDSNQPQHF. V is TRBV19 and J is TRBJ1-5; perhaps TRBD1 as D (5 bases). The CDR3 is 15 amino acids. The V and J ends lost 7 bases and 1 base respectively, with 14 bases between them. The germline CDR1 and CDR2 sequences are LNHDA and SQIVND (reference sequence).

This sequence joins TRBV28 and TRBJ2-5; D may be TRBD2 (6 bases). The CDR3 sequence is 15 residues long. The germline CDR1 and CDR2 sequences are MDHEN and SYDVKM. The germline V and J ends were trimmed by 5 bases and 4 bases, with 17 bases remaining between them. CDR3 DNA: TGTGCCAGCAGTCCCACTAGCCATGGTGGAGAGACCCAGTACTTC. Its protein product is CASSPTSHGGETQYF.

V gene TRBV27 combines with J gene TRBJ2-7; 9 bases map to TRBD2. The CDR3 totals 12 residues. Germline V gene data show CDR1 as MNHEY and CDR2 as SMNVEV (reference sequence). With 7 bases clipped from V and 7 bases from J, the junction kept 5 bases outside the gene matches. The CDR3 DNA reads as TGTGCCAGCACAGCGGGAGGCGAAGAGCAGTACTTC. It is translated as CASTAGGEEQYF.

The chain employs TRBV7-9 and TRBJ1-6, with TRBD1 identical over 7 bases. The CDR3 totals 16 residues. The J segment lost 7 bases and the V segment lost 5 bases, leaving 11 bases of the junction unmatched. Germline-derived CDR1 and CDR2 are SEHNR and FQNEAQ (reference sequence). The CDR3 protein is CASSPYSGTENSPLHF. The CDR3 DNA reads TGTGCCAGCAGCCCGTATAGTGGGACAGAAAATTCACCCCTCCACTTT.

The DNA for the CDR3 is TGTGCCAGCAGTTTCGGTAGAACAGATACGCAGTATTTT. It encodes CASSFGRTDTQYF. The J gene is TRBJ2-3, the V gene TRBV27; D is unclear. Looked up from germline, CDR1 is MNHEY and CDR2 is SMNVEV (reference sequence). The CDR3 covers 13 residues. V was shortened by 3 bases and J by 3 bases, with 7 bases between the two germline ends.

This chain uses TRBV4-2 with TRBJ2-1; 7 bases fit TRBD2. The CDR3 consists of 19 residues. The V segment lost 1 base and the J segment 0 bases; nucleotides outside the gene matches: 12. CDR1 is LGHNA and CDR2 is YNFKEQ in the germline V gene. The CDR3 reads CASSQAPGEVAGSYNEQFF. The CDR3 nucleotides read TGTGCCAGCAGCCAAGCCCCCGGGGAGGTAGCGGGCTCCTACAATGAGCAGTTCTTC.

The chain recombines TRBV27 with TRBJ1-6, with D perhaps matching TRBD1 (5 bases). Germline V gene lookup returns CDR1 MNHEY and CDR2 SMNVEV (reference sequence). This CDR3 is 12 amino acids long. V dropped 4 bases and J dropped 14 bases, with 12 bases sitting between them. The CDR3 loop is CASSSRVAALHF. CDR3 nucleotide sequence: TGTGCCAGCAGTTCCAGGGTGGCTGCCCTCCACTTT.

The V gene is TRBV19, the J gene TRBJ1-6; no clear D gene. This CDR3 has 13 residues. The germline CDR1 and CDR2 sequences are LNHDA and SQIVND (reference sequence). Trimming took off 3 bases at V and 6 bases at J, with 6 bases between the two ends. This chain's CDR3 is CASSMTTNSPLHF. Written as DNA, the CDR3 is TGTGCCAGTAGTATGACCACTAATTCACCCCTCCACTTT. The full variable domain, its missing parts supplied by reference TRBV19 and TRBJ1-6, is DGGITQSPKYLFRKEGQNVTLSCEQNLNHDAMYWYRQDPGQGLRLIYYSQIVNDFQKGDIAEGYSVSREKKESFPLTVTSAQKNPTAFYLCASSMTTNSPLHFGNGTRLTVT.

This chain connects TRBV27 to TRBJ2-3; D gene unclear. Germline CDR1 and CDR2: MNHEY and SMNVEV (reference sequence). CDR3 length: 10 amino acids. V shed 5 bases and J shed 5 bases, with 2 bases lying between them. As DNA, the CDR3 is TGTGCCAGCAGTAGAGATACGCAGTATTTT. This codes for CASSRDTQYF.

The chain carries TRBV11-1 and TRBJ2-3; maybe TRBD1 (6 bases). CDR1 and CDR2 from the germline V gene are SGHAT and FQDESV (reference sequence). Deletions cut 3 bases from V and 7 bases from J, with 14 bases between. This CDR3 is built from 14 residues. In DNA, the CDR3 is TGTGCCAGCAGCTTGACGAGACAGGCGAATACGCAGTATTTT. It encodes CASSLTRQANTQYF.

The chain combines TRBV30 with TRBJ1-4, with 9 nucleotides matching TRBD1. Germline CDR1 is GTSNPN and CDR2 is SVGIG (reference sequence). The CDR3 runs to 16 residues. The J segment lost 5 bases and the V segment lost 1 base, leaving 8 bases of the junction unmatched. The CDR3 reads CAWSAPYRGQNEKLFF. The CDR3 DNA reads as TGTGCCTGGAGTGCCCCTTACAGGGGGCAGAATGAAAAACTGTTTTTT.

The J gene is TRBJ2-7, the V gene TRBV6-2 or TRBV6-3; 10 positions agree with TRBD2. CDR3 length: 15 residues. V shed 0 bases and J 7 bases; nucleotides not matched to a gene: 6. The V gene's germline CDR1 is MNHEY and CDR2 SVGEGT. The CDR3 region is CASSYSSSGSGEQYF. The CDR3 DNA reads as TGTGCCAGCAGTTACTCGTCTAGCGGGAGTGGGGAGCAGTACTTC.

The V call is TRBV7-9, the J call TRBJ2-3; TRBD1 agrees at 10 bases. Germline CDR1 reads SEHNR; CDR2 reads FQNEAQ (reference sequence). Unmatched junction bases numbered 7, after V lost 0 bases and J lost 4 bases. The CDR3 extends over 17 amino acids. As DNA, the CDR3 is TGTGCCAGCAGCTTAGCCGTGACAGGGGGCATCGCAGATACGCAGTATTTT. It specifies CASSLAVTGGIADTQYF.

The chain combines TRBV7-9 with TRBJ2-3; 11 bases map to TRBD2. Germline CDR1 SEHNR, CDR2 FQNEAQ (reference sequence). The length of the CDR3 is 16 residues. With 5 bases clipped from V and 2 bases from J, the junction kept 6 bases outside the gene matches. Here the CDR3 reads CASSLGLAGLTDTQYF. The CDR3 nucleotides read TGTGCCAGCAGCCTCGGACTAGCGGGCCTCACAGATACGCAGTATTTT.

The chain uses TRBV5-6 and TRBJ2-6; D unresolved. The CDR3 is 11 amino acids. Germline assignment: CDR1 SGHDT and CDR2 YYEEEE. V shed 2 bases and J shed 12 bases, with 6 bases lying between them. CDR3 loop: CASSFMGVLTF. CDR3 bases: TGTGCCAGCAGCTTTATGGGCGTCCTGACTTTC.

This chain connects TRBV11-1 to TRBJ1-6, with D unresolved. V was cut by 1 base and J by 6 bases, with 4 bases left in between. Germline-derived CDR1 and CDR2 are SGHAT and FQDESV (reference sequence). The CDR3 is 13 residues long. The DNA of the CDR3 is TGTGCCAGCAGCTTAGTCCCTAATTCACCCCTCCACTTT. It translates to CASSLVPNSPLHF.

The J gene is TRBJ2-1, the V gene TRBV10-3; 9 bases fit TRBD2. Germline V lookup: CDR1 ENHRY, CDR2 SYGVKD. Unmatched junction bases numbered 11, after V lost 11 bases and J lost 6 bases. This CDR3 spans 14 amino acids. This CDR3 is CASGGGRVFNEQFF. The CDR3 DNA reads TGTGCCTCGGGAGGCGGGAGGGTTTTCAATGAGCAGTTCTTC.

The V call is TRBV10-3, the J call TRBJ2-7, with 12 nucleotides matching TRBD2. The germline gives CDR1 ENHRY, CDR2 SYGVKD. Losses at the gene ends were 7 bases for V and 3 bases for J; bases not matched to a gene: 10. This CDR3 region has 16 residues. CDR3: CAIKAGLAGGRYEQYF. In DNA, the CDR3 is TGTGCCATCAAGGCAGGCCTAGCGGGGGGGCGCTACGAGCAGTACTTC.

This clone was found once. V usage is TRBV28 and J usage is TRBJ1-5; TRBD1 aligns across 9 bases. Germline V lookup: CDR1 MDHEN, CDR2 SYDVKM. The CDR3 has 16 amino acids. V was clipped by 7 bases and J by 5 bases; unmatched bases: 12. As DNA, the CDR3 is TGTGCCAGCACCCACCTATGGGACAGGGTCGATCAGCCCCAGCATTTT. Translated, it gives CASTHLWDRVDQPQHF.

This sequence joins TRBV15 and TRBJ2-3, with 11 bases lining up with TRBD2. Germline V gene lookup returns CDR1 LNHNV and CDR2 YYDKDF (reference sequence). With 0 bases clipped from V and 3 bases from J, the junction kept 5 bases outside the gene matches. The CDR3 is 17 amino acids. CDR3 bases: TGTGCCACCAGCAGAGAACTAGCGGGAGTGAGGACAGATACGCAGTATTTT. Encoded protein: CATSRELAGVRTDTQYF. Full variable domain (missing parts from reference TRBV15 and TRBJ2-3): DAMVIQNPRYQVTQFGKPVTLSCSQTLNHNVMYWYQQKSSQAPKLLFHYYDKDFNNEADTPDNFQSRRPNTSFCFLDIRSPGLGDTAMYLCATSRELAGVRTDTQYFGPGTRLTVL.